This T cell receptor (beta chain) was sequenced during a study of early T cells in non-severe SARS-CoV-2 infection. Overall study: Chains were not paired, and sequencing was done on bulk RNA from unsorted whole blood. Study results and limitations: There was a bias toward anti-spike CD8 responses in VDJdb matching, which missed private and CD4 specificities.

This clonotype came up a few times. Antigen specificity is unknown. The CDR3 runs to 19 residues. Trimming at V came to 1 base and at J to 7 bases, leaving 13 bases not matched to a gene. In germline, CDR1 is SGHTA, CDR2 FQGNSA. Separate cDNA molecules each had unique molecular identifiers attached to them. In TCRdb, the 5' RACE reads were re-called with MiXCR into one record per CDR3 protein. The table shows fewer than 55,000 distinct CDR3 sequences, with about 6% occurring only once. The chain recombines TRBV7-2 with TRBJ2-1; 13 bases agree with TRBD2. The source material was whole blood, sampled at baseline. The sequence was obtained from an adult who was a healthcare worker with PCR-confirmed SARS-CoV-2 infection or an uninfected control (not recorded which). The CDR3 nucleotides are TGTGCCAGCAGCTTAGGGCGCCGTGGGACTAGCGGGATAGGGAATGAGCAGTTCTTC. It translates to CASSLGRRGTSGIGNEQFF.